This TCR beta chain was identified in a study of CD8+ T cells in alopecia areata. The CDR3 covers 15 residues. Germline values: CDR1 MGHRA, CDR2 YSYEKL. V was pared by 0 bases and J by 6 bases, with 6 bases of the junction left unmatched. Study conclusions and caveats: The study found higher clonality in lesional than normal scalp, especially in alopecia totalis/universalis. Sequence data from scalp samples additionally include resident alphabeta T cells of normal skin.

Extracted from the samples, RNA was reverse transcribed into cDNA to serve as the sequencing template. Here immunoSEQ multiplex PCR was the method, and the copy in TCRdb shows in-frame clones only, minus some. The data hold around 250,000 clones, with 67% observed a single time. Lesional scalp tissue (obtained by punch biopsy) and peripheral blood were collected from alopecia areata patients. Sorting of PBMCs yielded the CD4+ and CD8+ T cells. As concerns this clone: The antigen is not known.

This receptor was taken from a human donor with alopecia areata. The chain links TRBV4-1 to TRBJ1-2; 8 bases are shared with TRBD1. The starting material was CD4+ T cells sorted from blood, obtained at week 0. The CDR3 DNA follows: TGCGCCAGCAGCCAAGATTACAGGGGGTGGGATGGCTACACCTTC. Translation gives CASSQDYRGWDGYTF.